Here is one TCR beta chain with its context. Treatment: about 20 received Ad26.COV2.S at low or high dose, single or two shots; a few received placebo; per-sample allocation not given. Specimens were obtained on day 63 following the first vaccine or placebo injection. This sample was included in a study of Ad26.COV2.S vaccination and SARS-CoV-2 variants. TCRdb's table, derived via immunoSEQ multiplex PCR, lists solely in-frame clones and lacks some. The sample includes 440,000 or so clones, around 93% of them seen just once. CDR1 is GTSNPN and CDR2 is SVGIG in the germline V gene (reference sequence). This CDR3 contains 13 residues. With V trimmed by 4 bases and J by 3 bases, 5 bases remained unmatched.

This chain uses TRBV30 with TRBJ1-1; the match to TRBD1 covers 7 bases. The material sequenced was peripheral blood, taken in a trial of Ad26.COV2.S vaccine versus placebo. The receptor was derived from a person aged 18-60 years who received the Ad26.COV2.S COVID-19 vaccine or a placebo. CDR3 protein: CAWTAQGYTEAFF. The CDR3 nucleotides read TGTGCCTGGACTGCACAGGGGTACACTGAAGCTTTCTTT.